This T cell receptor beta chain was documented in a study of Ad26.COV2.S vaccination and SARS-CoV-2 variants. General study results and limits: Placebo recipients had lower spike-specific TCR breadth than vaccine recipients. Breadth of non-spike TCRs did not differ between vaccinees and placebo recipients.

Details on this clone: What it binds is unknown.

Some clones are missing from TCRdb's copy, which holds only in-frame ones; the method was immunoSEQ multiplex PCR. The data show under 150,000 clones, about nine tenths seen once. The CDR3 extends over 15 amino acids. Trimming shortened V by 7 bases and J by 0 bases, and 16 bases separated the two germline ends. Germline V CDR1 and CDR2: MDHEN, SYDVKM. The sequence derives from a human donor who had recovered from COVID-19. The chain has TRBV28 and TRBJ2-7; D may be TRBD2 (5 bases). The sequencing here drew on peripheral blood, taken after recovery from COVID-19. CDR3 amino acids: CASNSQEASSYEQYF. The CDR3 DNA follows: TGTGCCAGCAATTCCCAGGAGGCGTCCTCCTACGAGCAGTACTTC.